This TCR beta chain emerged from a study of graft-versus-host responses after intestinal transplantation. Across the whole study: Multivisceral, liver-intestinal, or isolated intestinal grafts went to recipients. After anti-thymocyte globulin induction, recipients took tacrolimus and steroids for three to four years.

V was shortened by 0 bases and J by 4 bases, with 14 bases between the two germline ends. CDR1 is SGHRS and CDR2 is YFSETQ in the germline V gene. The CDR3 sequence is 15 residues long. Some clones are missing from TCRdb's copy, which holds only in-frame ones; the method was immunoSEQ multiplex PCR. The sample has 30,000 to 45,000 clones; 75% to 90% are singletons. The sequence was obtained from a human patient who received an intestinal transplant, so some T cells may come from the graft donor. Here the sequenced sample was PBMCs, taken about 1,000 days after transplant. This rearrangement joins TRBV5-1 to TRBJ2-7; the D gene could be TRBD1 or TRBD2 (6 bases each). The CDR3 coding sequence is TGCGCCAGCAGCTTGGCGGGGGCGCGTTTGTACGAGCAGTACTTC. Amino acids: CASSLAGARLYEQYF.